This TCR beta chain was recorded in a study of blood T cell repertoires in COVID-19. Study details: Italy, Spain and the United States were the sources of the convalescent and acute COVID-19 samples. The cDNA or gDNA used as material had been derived from T cells, B-cell-depleted T cells, or PBMCs.

Germline V gene lookup returns CDR1 SGHDN and CDR2 FVKESK. CDR3 length equals 12 residues. The V gene lost 1 base and the J gene lost 8 bases, with 6 bases spanning the gap. Original methodology: Using reference gene primer amplification, nucleated cell counts were estimated. Here immunoSEQ multiplex PCR was the method, and the copy in TCRdb shows in-frame clones only, minus some. V and J calls and clone size come straight from that table; D and trimming were deduced from the DNA. Seen here are 26,000 or so clones, almost 90% observed once, and the top ten hold around 11%. The rearrangement links TRBV14 to TRBJ2-1, with D maybe TRBD2 (5 bases). Sequencing was carried out using peripheral blood. The receptor was isolated from a man between 65 and 85 years old with acute or convalescent COVID-19. The CDR3: CASSQGGDEQFF. The CDR3 bases are TGTGCCAGCAGCCAAGGGGGAGATGAGCAGTTCTTC.